This T cell receptor beta chain stems from a study of shared clonotypes between healthy human individuals. Study-level points and caveats: Rarefaction analysis demonstrated incomplete sorted-subset sequencing notwithstanding large depth. Sharing across four donors was highest in naive CD4 (roughly 5%) and lowest in memory CD8 (approximately 0.4%).

A word on this clone: Antigen unknown.

Germline values: CDR1 GTSNPN, CDR2 SVGIG (reference sequence). The CDR3 has 10 amino acids. With 5 bases removed from V and 4 bases from J, the gap between germline ends came to 5 bases. Genomic DNA of every subset was divided equally among multiple immunoSEQ plates. The protocol was immunoSEQ multiplex PCR, while the TCRdb copy is restricted to in-frame clones and leaves out a portion. Here the sample spans some 1 million clones, about 75% being singletons. Sequenced material: memory CD4+ T cells sorted from blood. Subset meaning: CD45RA-negative fraction. The chain uses TRBV30 and TRBJ2-5; D remains unclear. This TCR came from a man between 18 and 29 years old in good health. In DNA, the CDR3 is TGTGCCTGGGGGGTAGAGACCCAGTACTTC. This translates into CAWGVETQYF.